This TCR beta chain derives from a study of response to subunit inactivated influenza vaccine. The J segment lost 2 bases and the V segment lost 3 bases, leaving 4 bases of the junction unmatched. The CDR3 spans 15 residues. Looked up from germline, CDR1 is SGHRS and CDR2 is YFSETQ. This clonotype was recorded at least ten times. Its target is unknown. Findings and limits, study-wide: Researchers suggested that each seasonal influenza vaccination recruits few new T cells.

TCRdb independently ran MiXCR on the RT-PCR reads; one entry per CDR3 protein. The data hold roughly 570,000 distinct CDR3 sequences, with approximately 14% observed a single time. This sequence originates from a middle-aged man who received an inactivated influenza vaccine. The V call is TRBV5-1, the J call TRBJ2-7, with 11 bases matching TRBD2. The sequenced sample was PBMCs from blood, obtained 11 to 12 days after vaccination. The CDR3, as DNA: TGCGCCAGCAGCTCCGTAGCGGGGGGGCCCTACGAGCAGTACTTC. Translated, it gives CASSSVAGGPYEQYF.